Following are 9 T cell receptor beta chains from one sample sequenced in a study of shared clonotypes between healthy human individuals. Repertoires were generated with immunoSEQ multiplex PCR, while TCRdb's copy carries only in-frame clones and drops some. In the table there are 2,500,000 or so clones, less than 95% of which are singletons. The sequenced sample consisted of naive CD4+ T cells from PBMCs. Subset reported: CD45RA+ positively selected. These receptor sequences come from a man in his late teens or twenties in good health. Some clones in this sample may be carry-over from other donors' samples.

The V gene is TRBV28, the J gene TRBJ1-2; TRBD1 matches 10 bases. Germline V gene sequence: CDR1 MDHEN, CDR2 SYDVKM. The CDR3 length is 15 residues. The V gene end was trimmed by 8 bases and the J gene end by 4 bases; junction bases not matched to a gene: 10. This CDR3 reads CASRGQGQGSYGYTF. The CDR3 bases are TGTGCCAGCCGGGGACAGGGGCAGGGGAGCTATGGCTACACCTTC.

The rearrangement links TRBV28 to TRBJ1-3, with D hard to call. The CDR3 runs 14 residues. The ends were cut back, 11 bases at V and 7 bases at J, with 21 bases in the middle. Per the germline V gene, CDR1 is MDHEN and CDR2 is SYDVKM. The CDR3 loop is CAVCFAFSGNTIYF. CDR3 sequence (DNA): TGTGCCGTATGTTTCGCGTTCAGCGGGAACACCATATATTTT.

The chain carries TRBV6-5 and TRBJ2-1, with a weak D call TRBD1 (7 bases). The CDR3 consists of 15 residues. CDR1 is MNHEY and CDR2 is SVGAGI in the germline V gene. V was shortened by 1 base and J by 5 bases, with 12 bases between the two germline ends. The CDR3 loop reads CASSYFGRGDNEQFF. As DNA, the CDR3 is TGTGCCAGCAGTTACTTCGGCAGGGGGGACAATGAGCAGTTCTTC.

V gene TRBV19 combines with J gene TRBJ1-1; possibly TRBD1 for D (5 bases). Trimming took 9 bases from V and 1 from J, leaving 15 bases between them. Germline CDR1 and CDR2: LNHDA and SQIVND (reference sequence). The CDR3 is made up of 14 amino acids. For the CDR3, the DNA is TGTGCCAGCTCGAATGGGGGTCGGAACACTGAAGCTTTCTTT. Encoded protein: CASSNGGRNTEAFF.

The CDR3 loop reads CASSNTYEQYF. CDR3 DNA: TGTGCCAGCAGCAACACCTACGAGCAGTACTTC. V is TRBV7-8 and J is TRBJ2-7; D is uncertain. V shed 5 bases and J shed 2 bases, with 4 bases lying between them. The CDR3 has 11 residues. Germline V gene lookup returns CDR1 SGHVS and CDR2 FQNEAQ.

This clone was observed a handful of times. The genes are TRBV6-6 and TRBJ1-5, with D perhaps TRBD1 (6 bases). CDR3 size: 16 residues. With 6 bases removed from V and 4 bases from J, the gap between germline ends came to 19 bases. Germline CDR1 MNHNY, CDR2 SVGAGI (reference sequence). The CDR3 reads CASRSRDIGENQPQHF. The DNA of the CDR3 is TGTGCCAGCAGAAGCCGGGACATCGGGGAGAATCAGCCCCAGCATTTT.

The V and J genes are TRBV5-1 and TRBJ1-1; 8 positions agree with TRBD1. CDR3 length: 15 amino acids. Germline V gene sequence: CDR1 SGHRS, CDR2 YFSETQ. The J segment lost 1 base and the V segment lost 4 bases, leaving 6 bases of the junction unmatched. The CDR3 protein is CASSPTTGANTEAFF. The CDR3 coding sequence is TGCGCCAGCAGCCCAACGACAGGGGCGAACACTGAAGCTTTCTTT.

As concerns this clone: This CDR3 is also generated by other DNA sequences in the sample. Here the CDR3 reads CASSSNNQPQHF. As DNA, the CDR3 is TGTGCCAGCAGCTCCAACAATCAGCCCCAGCATTTT. The chain is built from TRBV7-2 and TRBJ1-5; D is ambiguous. Trimming removed 4 bases from V and 3 bases from J, with 4 bases in between. Germline CDR1 reads SGHTA; CDR2 reads FQGNSA. The CDR3 spans 12 residues. The full variable domain, completed using reference TRBV7-2 and TRBJ1-5, is GAGVSQSPSNKVTEKGKDVELRCDPISGHTALYWYRQSLGQGLEFLIYFQGNSAPDKSGLPSDRFSAERTGGSVSTLTIQRTQQEDSAVYLCASSSNNQPQHFGDGTRLSIL.

Concerning this clone itself: This specimen includes other DNA sequences encoding the same CDR3. The chain is built from TRBV19 and TRBJ1-5, with a weak D call TRBD1 (5 bases). CDR3 length: 14 amino acids. Germline V gives CDR1 LNHDA, CDR2 SQIVND (reference sequence). Trimming shortened V by 1 base and J by 1 base, and 5 bases separated the two germline ends. CDR3 region: CASSIAGSNQPQHF. DNA for the CDR3: TGTGCCAGTAGTATAGCAGGGAGCAATCAGCCCCAGCATTTT.